This TCR beta chain is drawn from a study of spatial heterogeneity in lung cancer. On the study more broadly: Each distinct TCR and UMI combination averaged more than ten appearances in raw reads.

Time point: sample taken at primary tumor resection. Samples came from 60 to 75 TRACERx patients with untreated early-stage lung cancer. Sequencing of whole RNA from tumor, nontumor lung or frozen PBMC involved no sorting. This clonotype occurred a few times. CDR3 length: 15 amino acids. Between the trimmed V and J ends, which lost 6 bases and 7 bases, there was a span of 16 bases. Germline loops: CDR1 MGHDK, CDR2 SYGVNS. A distinct unique molecular identifier was carried by each TCR cDNA molecule. TCRdb called the 5' RACE reads again in MiXCR, with one record for every CDR3 protein. The table records some 40,000 distinct CDR3 sequences, 3% to 3.5% of them present only once.

The receptor was isolated from a male donor with early-stage non-small cell lung cancer. Sample: normal lung tissue next to the tumor, taken at surgery. This chain joins TRBV25-1 and TRBJ1-6, with D tentatively TRBD1 (6 bases). CDR3 bases: TGTGCCAGCAGACCCGAGACAGGTCCAAATTCACCCCTCCACTTT. Translation gives CASRPETGPNSPLHF. The full variable domain, rest sourced from reference TRBV25-1 and TRBJ1-6, is EADIYQTPRYLVIGTGKKITLECSQTMGHDKMYWYQQDPGMELHLIHYSYGVNSTEKGDLSSESTVSRIRTEHFPLTLESARPSHTSQYLCASRPETGPNSPLHFGNGTRLTVT.